This T cell receptor beta chain was sequenced in a study of blood T cell repertoires in COVID-19. Recruitment covered about 25 US areas and drew participants whose ages spanned roughly 18 to 100 years. For recovered donors of Cohort 3, there were two negative PCRs, clearance, or symptom resolution. Germline values: CDR1 MNHEY, CDR2 SVGEGT. V lost 6 bases, J lost 4 bases, and 15 bases stayed unmatched. CDR3 size: 18 residues. How the authors handled the data: Amplification of reference gene primers was used by the study to estimate nucleated cell counts. Clones were sequenced by immunoSEQ multiplex PCR, and TCRdb holds only the in-frame ones, with some missing. The V and J calls and the clone size are those of that table, but D and trimming were determined from the DNA. The table lists over 250,000 clones, about 85% of them singletons.

Sequencing input: PBMCs or T cells enriched from blood (not recorded which). The chain uses TRBV6-2 or TRBV6-3 and TRBJ1-5, with 10 bases fitting TRBD1. The receptor was derived from a woman between 45 and 60 years old who had recovered from COVID-19. The CDR3, as DNA: TGTGCCAGCAGCTCCGGGACAGGGGCCCCCAAATCGAATCAGCCCCAGCATTTT. Its protein is CASSSGTGAPKSNQPQHF.